The 21 T cell receptor beta chains below were found in one sample sequenced in a study of cytomegalovirus exposure and HLA in healthy donors. Primers: 60 Vbeta forward and 13 Jbeta reverse. The method was immunoSEQ multiplex PCR; TCRdb's version includes in-frame clones alone and lacks a portion of them. This sample carries 150,000 to 200,000 clones, 84% of them seen once, and the ten largest clones take under 8%. The specimen was PBMCs. The receptors were sampled from a man aged 45-65 years in good health and CMV-seropositive.

The chain is built from TRBV30 and TRBJ1-5; no firm D call. The germline V gene has CDR1 GTSNPN and CDR2 SVGIG (reference sequence). The CDR3 totals 14 residues. V lost 2 bases, J lost 4 bases, and 12 bases lay in between. CDR3 nucleotide sequence: TGTGCCTGGAGTTTTGTCCAGAATAATCAGCCCCAGCATTTT. It specifies CAWSFVQNNQPQHF.

This chain links TRBV7-8 with TRBJ2-4, with D uncertain. The CDR3 sequence is 13 residues long. Between the trimmed V and J ends, which lost 2 bases and 8 bases, there was a span of 10 bases. In germline, CDR1 is SGHVS, CDR2 FQNEAQ. The CDR3 bases are TGTGCCAGCAGCTTATCGGCCCGGGACATTCAGTACTTC. Translation gives CASSLSARDIQYF.

This chain connects TRBV5-1 to TRBJ2-3; 12 nucleotides agree with TRBD2. Germline V gene data show CDR1 as SGHRS and CDR2 as YFSETQ. The CDR3 has 14 amino acids. V was pared by 3 bases and J by 6 bases, with 2 bases of the junction left unmatched. CDR3 sequence: CASSYLAGGDTQYF. CDR3 nucleotide sequence: TGCGCCAGCAGCTATCTAGCGGGGGGGGATACGCAGTATTTT.

This clone was counted a single time. The chain joins TRBV6-1 to TRBJ2-2; the match to TRBD2 covers 7 bases. The CDR3 consists of 16 residues. In germline, CDR1 is MNHNS, CDR2 SASEGT. The J segment lost 2 bases and the V segment lost 6 bases, leaving 9 bases of the junction unmatched. The CDR3 nucleotides are TGTGCCAGCAGCGAAAAGCGGGGCGTTAACACCGGGGAGCTGTTTTTT. Translating gives CASSEKRGVNTGELFF.

The genes are TRBV14 and TRBJ1-1, with 7 bases matching TRBD1. V trimming: 0 bases; J trimming: 10 bases; junction bases outside the gene matches: 8. Germline V gene data show CDR1 as SGHDN and CDR2 as FVKESK. CDR3 length: 14 residues. DNA of the CDR3: TGTGCCAGCAGCCAAGAGGGACAGCAGCTTCGAGCTTTCTTT. Translation gives CASSQEGQQLRAFF.

The chain uses TRBV2 and TRBJ2-7, with TRBD1 matching over 7 bases. The CDR3 runs 14 residues. Trimming cost V 6 bases and J 2 bases; bases outside gene matches: 7. Germline V gene lookup returns CDR1 SNHLY and CDR2 FYNNEI. The DNA of the CDR3 is TGTGCCAGCAGACCGGGACAGCCAACCTACGAGCAGTACTTC. The encoded protein is CASRPGQPTYEQYF.

The J gene is TRBJ1-1, the V gene TRBV29-1; D call uncertain. The V gene's germline CDR1 is SQVTM and CDR2 ANQGSEA. The CDR3 has 11 residues. Trimming took off 1 base at V and 11 bases at J, with 11 bases between the two ends. The CDR3 is CSVEGIREAFF. The CDR3, as DNA: TGCAGCGTTGAAGGGATACGGGAGGCTTTCTTT. The full variable domain, its missing parts supplied by reference TRBV29-1 and TRBJ1-1, is SAVISQKPSRDICQRGTSLTIQCQVDSQVTMMFWYRQQPGQSLTLIATANQGSEATYESGFVIDKFPISRPNLTFSTLTVSNMSPEDSSIYLCSVEGIREAFFGQGTRLTVV.

This clone was observed once. The chain recombines TRBV9 with TRBJ1-4; D may be TRBD1 (5 bases). Germline V CDR1 and CDR2: SGDLS, YYNGEE. Trimming removed 3 bases at V and 8 bases at J, with 20 bases between. The CDR3 extends over 16 amino acids. The CDR3 DNA reads as TGTGCCAGCAGCGGCGGAGTGGCAGCGGGGGGGGAAAAACTGTTTTTT. This sequence encodes CASSGGVAAGGEKLFF.

V is TRBV9 and J is TRBJ2-1, with 10 bases fitting TRBD2. Germline CDR1 reads SGDLS; CDR2 reads YYNGEE. V shed 3 bases, J shed 1 base, and the junction held 1 base outside the gene matches. CDR3 length: 15 residues. CDR3 nucleotides: TGTGCCAGCAGCGCGGGACTAGCGTCCTACAATGAGCAGTTCTTC. Amino acids: CASSAGLASYNEQFF.

V gene TRBV27 combines with J gene TRBJ2-2, with 7 positions matching TRBD1. V lost 6 bases to trimming and J lost 3 bases; unmatched junction nucleotides: 4. The V gene's germline CDR1 is MNHEY and CDR2 SMNVEV (reference sequence). The CDR3 runs 14 residues. CDR3 DNA sequence: TGTGCCAGCAGCCTACAGGGGTACACCGGGGAGCTGTTTTTT. Translation: CASSLQGYTGELFF.

The chain combines TRBV19 with TRBJ1-5; 7 bases are shared with TRBD1. V was pared by 8 bases and J by 4 bases, with 5 bases of the junction left unmatched. Germline CDR1 reads LNHDA; CDR2 reads SQIVND (reference sequence). The CDR3 is 13 amino acids. CDR3 nucleotides: TGTGCCAGTGACAGGGATGGAAATCAGCCCCAGCATTTT. It translates to CASDRDGNQPQHF.

This chain connects TRBV6-5 to TRBJ2-1; D possibly corresponds to TRBD1 (6 bases). From germline, CDR1 is MNHEY and CDR2 SVGAGI. The CDR3 is 13 amino acids. Trimming left V 5 bases short and J 5 bases short, with 10 bases between. Here the CDR3 DNA reads TGTGCCAGCAGTACCGGGACAAACAATGAGCAGTTCTTC. The encoded protein is CASSTGTNNEQFF.

The chain uses TRBV15 and TRBJ2-5; D possibly corresponds to TRBD1 (5 bases). Germline V gene sequence: CDR1 LNHNV, CDR2 YYDKDF (reference sequence). Trimming cost V 4 bases and J 5 bases, with 14 bases left between them. CDR3 size: 14 residues. CDR3 loop: CATSKGAVGETQYF. DNA of the CDR3: TGTGCCACCAGCAAAGGGGCAGTTGGGGAGACCCAGTACTTC.

The chain combines TRBV30 with TRBJ2-5, with no clear D. The V gene's germline CDR1 is GTSNPN and CDR2 SVGIG (reference sequence). This CDR3 is 11 amino acids long. V was shortened by 3 bases and J by 5 bases, with 7 bases between the two germline ends. CDR3 residues: CAWSSAETQYF. CDR3 in DNA: TGTGCCTGGAGCTCCGCGGAGACCCAGTACTTC.

V and J are TRBV27 and TRBJ1-1, with D possibly being TRBD1 (5 bases). CDR1 and CDR2 (germline): MNHEY, SMNVEV (reference sequence). V was pared by 6 bases and J by 1 base, with 12 bases between. This CDR3 spans 14 amino acids. The CDR3: CASRLQARNTEAFF. DNA for the CDR3: TGTGCCAGCAGGCTACAGGCACGGAACACTGAAGCTTTCTTT.

This clone showed up just a few times. The gene calls are TRBV29-1 and TRBJ2-1, with TRBD2 identical over 7 bases. With 6 bases clipped from V and 7 bases from J, the junction kept 12 bases outside the gene matches. The CDR3 length is 14 residues. Germline-derived CDR1 and CDR2 are SQVTM and ANQGSEA. Written as DNA, the CDR3 is TGCAGCGTCGCCGAAATGGCCGGGGGGAATGAGCAGTTCTTC. It codes for CSVAEMAGGNEQFF.

The rearrangement links TRBV29-1 to TRBJ1-1; weak D call: TRBD1 (5 bases). CDR3 length: 14 residues. The ends were cut back, 0 bases at V and 4 bases at J, with 12 bases in the middle. Germline CDR1 and CDR2: SQVTM and ANQGSEA. CDR3 in amino acids: CSVEDLGGTTEAFF. CDR3 bases: TGCAGCGTTGAAGATTTGGGGGGAACCACTGAAGCTTTCTTT.

This clone has just a few counts. The chain is built from TRBV2 and TRBJ2-1; 9 bases map to TRBD1. V lost 0 bases and J lost 6; bases outside the gene matches: 12. This CDR3 has 18 amino acids. Germline CDR1 reads SNHLY; CDR2 reads FYNNEI. As DNA, the CDR3 is TGTGCCAGCAGTGAAGCGGGAAGTTGGGACAGGGAAGGCAATGAGCAGTTCTTC. Its protein product is CASSEAGSWDREGNEQFF.

The J gene is TRBJ1-1, the V gene TRBV19; 7 positions match TRBD1. After removal of 2 bases from V and 5 bases from J, the junction contained 8 bases not matched to a gene. CDR3 length: 15 amino acids. CDR1 is LNHDA and CDR2 is SQIVND in the germline V gene (reference sequence). The CDR3 region is CASSISDRVVTEAFF. CDR3 nucleotide sequence: TGTGCCAGTAGTATATCAGACAGGGTAGTGACTGAAGCTTTCTTT.

The chain uses TRBV10-3 and TRBJ1-5; 7 bases match TRBD1. Trimming cost V 2 bases and J 11 bases; bases outside gene matches: 12. There are 15 residues in the CDR3. CDR1 ENHRY and CDR2 SYGVKD come from the germline V gene. The CDR3 DNA reads as TGTGCCATCAGTGAGGATCCGGGACAGTACGTGTCCCAGCATTTT. This gives the protein CAISEDPGQYVSQHF.

This chain joins TRBV6-1 and TRBJ2-3; D unclear. There are 13 residues in the CDR3. V was shortened by 3 bases and J by 2 bases, with 6 bases between the two germline ends. CDR1 MNHNS and CDR2 SASEGT come from the germline V gene. The CDR3 coding sequence is TGTGCCAGCAGTGACCACACCACAGATACGCAGTATTTT. It translates to CASSDHTTDTQYF.